These T cell receptor beta chains were read from a single sample in a study of breast tumors, draining lymph nodes, adjacent tissues. Using its own MiXCR run on the multiplex PCR reads, TCRdb lists one record per CDR3 protein. The sample carries some 150,000 distinct CDR3 sequences, 33% recorded once. Sequencing was carried out using axillary lymph node tissue. These receptors all come from a female donor with breast cancer. Some clones in this sample may be carry-over from other donors' samples. The CDR3 runs from the conserved cysteine through the conserved F or W. The D gene is left open where the match is weak. The size entry is marked missing in some rows and otherwise reads once, few, many or a size class.

. | . | TRBJ2-2 | TRBV20-1 | CSASKKGETPRELFF | TGCAGTGCTAGTAAAAAGGGCGAGACCCCTAGGGAGCTGTTTTTT
TRBD1 | . | TRBJ1-1 | TRBV12-3/TRBV12-4 | CASSRQGVVTEAFF | TGTGCCAGCAGTAGACAGGGGGTGGTGACTGAAGCTTTCTTT
. | many | TRBJ2-5 | TRBV7-2 | CASSSPPMGTQYF | TGTGCCAGCAGCTCCCCCCCGATGGGGACCCAGTACTTC
TRBD1 | many | TRBJ1-6 | TRBV28 | CASNPGYRGNSPLHF | TGTGCCAGCAATCCCGGGTACAGGGGTAATTCACCCCTCCACTTT
. | many | TRBJ1-1 | TRBV7-6 | CASSLVYGPNTEAFF | TGTGCCAGCAGCTTAGTTTACGGACCGAACACTGAAGCTTTCTTT
TRBD2 | . | TRBJ2-1 | TRBV6-2/TRBV6-3 | CASRRLARSHEQFF | TGTGCCAGCAGAAGACTAGCGCGGTCCCATGAGCAGTTCTTC
TRBD2 | many | TRBJ2-3 | TRBV6-2/TRBV6-3 | CASSALAGSTDTQYF | TGTGCCAGCAGTGCCCTAGCGGGGAGCACAGATACGCAGTATTTT
. | many | TRBJ2-7 | TRBV27 | CASSFLGSYEQYF | TGTGCCAGCAGTTTCTTGGGTTCCTACGAGCAGTACTTC
. | many | TRBJ2-1 | TRBV30 | CAWSVGVSRVLYNEQFF | TGTGCCTGGAGTGTTGGAGTTTCGCGGGTGCTCTACAATGAGCAGTTCTTC
. | many | TRBJ2-7 | TRBV6-1 | CASFHGAGLPYEQYF | TGTGCCAGCTTCCATGGGGCAGGGTTACCCTACGAGCAGTACTTC
. | few | TRBJ1-2 | TRBV28 | CASSSSPDFSYYGYTF | TGTGCCAGCAGTTCTTCACCGGACTTCTCATACTATGGCTACACCTTC
. | many | TRBJ1-5 | TRBV6-1 | CASSEASNQPQHF | TGTGCCAGCAGTGAAGCCAGCAATCAGCCCCAGCATTTT
TRBD2 | many | TRBJ2-7 | TRBV30 | CAWTSPGASGSYEQYF | TGTGCCTGGACTTCACCGGGTGCTAGCGGATCCTACGAGCAGTACTTC
TRBD1 | many | TRBJ2-1 | TRBV5-6 | CASSLAGTGVQFF | TGTGCCAGCAGCTTGGCAGGGACAGGGGTGCAGTTCTTC
TRBD1 | . | TRBJ1-2 | TRBV2 | CASRDRAYGYTF | TGTGCCAGCCGGGACAGGGCCTATGGCTACACCTTC
. | many | TRBJ2-1 | TRBV20-1 | CSAGTPPFF | TGCAGTGCAGGGACTCCCCCGTTCTTC
. | many | TRBJ1-2 | TRBV10-3 | CAISDVGDYGYTF | TGTGCCATCAGTGACGTAGGGGACTATGGCTACACCTTC
TRBD1 | many | TRBJ2-7 | TRBV30 | CAWSRDRDNEQYF | TGTGCCTGGAGCCGGGACAGGGACAACGAGCAGTACTTC
TRBD1 | . | TRBJ2-7 | TRBV28 | CASSLSPGDRGGGEQYF | TGTGCCAGCTCCCTTAGCCCCGGTGACAGGGGGGGAGGTGAGCAGTACTTC
. | many | TRBJ2-3 | TRBV11-3 | CASSRSIFPDTQYF | TGTGCCAGCAGCCGATCCATTTTCCCAGATACGCAGTATTTT
. | many | TRBJ1-2 | TRBV3-1 | CASSPGLTANYGYTF | TGTGCCAGCAGCCCCGGACTGACAGCTAACTATGGCTACACCTTC
TRBD1 | . | TRBJ2-3 | TRBV6-5 | CASSPQGEIDTQYF | TGTGCCAGCAGTCCCCAGGGGGAGATAGATACGCAGTATTTT
TRBD2 | . | TRBJ2-3 | TRBV29-1 | CSVGAGGADTQYF | TGCAGCGTTGGGGCGGGGGGCGCAGATACGCAGTATTTT
TRBD1 | many | TRBJ1-2 | TRBV7-2 | CASSFGGQGDYGYPF | TGTGCCAGCAGCTTCGGAGGACAGGGGGACTATGGCTACCCCTTC
. | many | TRBJ1-4 | TRBV9 | CASSVEIGGEKLFF | TGTGCCAGCAGCGTAGAGATCGGTGGCGAAAAACTGTTTTTT
TRBD1 | many | TRBJ2-7 | TRBV7-2 | CASSNGQGRDEQYF | TGTGCCAGCAGCAATGGACAGGGAAGAGACGAGCAGTACTTC
TRBD2 | many | TRBJ2-1 | TRBV19 | CASSIIGAGVFNEQFF | TGTGCCAGTAGTATAATAGGAGCGGGAGTCTTCAATGAGCAGTTCTTC
. | . | TRBJ2-2 | TRBV20-1 | CSASPQGCANTGELFF | TGCAGTGCTAGTCCCCAGGGCTGTGCGAACACCGGGGAGCTGTTTTTT